A selection of T cell receptor beta chains follows, all from one sample in a study of OX40 agonist ivuxolimab in advanced cancers. Profiled with immunoSEQ multiplex PCR; TCRdb holds only in-frame clones, not every one. The sample carries about 70,000 clones, roughly 88% recorded once. The sample in question was CD4+ or CD8+ T cells sorted from blood, obtained in a trial of the OX40 agonist ivuxolimab. Receptors originate from an adult with an advanced solid tumor such as melanoma, head and neck, liver or kidney cancer. The conserved cysteine and the conserved F or W are not part of the CDR3 here.

TRBV27	TRBJ1-6	ASSLLGQPLH
TRBV7-8	TRBJ1-2	ASSRDSNNYGYT
TRBV7-8	TRBJ1-5	ASSSGTARNQPQH
TRBV5-6	TRBJ1-5	ASSQRTGGSQH
TRBV5-1	TRBJ1-1	ASRQDTEAF
TRBV4-1	TRBJ1-2	ASSQARTGNNYGYT
TRBV27	TRBJ2-1	ASHRSYSNNEQF
TRBV10-3	TRBJ2-7	AISGATGSYEQY
TRBV7-2	TRBJ2-7	ASSLQGRSVYEQY
TRBV19	TRBJ1-2	ASSVTGARGYT
TRBV7-3	TRBJ2-2	ASSLGPATGTGELF
TRBV7-9	TRBJ2-1	ASSSRLAGRYNEQF
TRBV28	TRBJ1-1	ASSRLEARGRNTEAF
TRBV27	TRBJ1-2	ASTGTGSVYQKNYGYT
TRBV27	TRBJ2-1	ASSLGIDRPYNEQF
TRBV18	TRBJ2-7	ASSRTQGYEQY
TRBV13	TRBJ2-7	ASSLRRSYEQY
TRBV19	TRBJ2-7	ASSPRTGAIYEQY
TRBV30	TRBJ1-2	AWSPDGNYGYT
TRBV6-6	TRBJ2-7	ASVSRDSYEQY
TRBV2	TRBJ1-4	ASRNRGANEKLF
TRBV27	TRBJ2-7	ASRMSVLGGGYEQY
TRBV5-4	TRBJ2-5	ASNNGDYETQY
TRBV10-3	TRBJ2-7	AIQDRAYEQY
TRBV19	TRBJ2-2	ASSSRPLANTGELF
TRBV29-1	TRBJ2-3	SGRGGQVDTQY
TRBV6-6	TRBJ2-7	ASSYTQGASYEQY
TRBV27	TRBJ2-2	ASGDGTGVFRELF
TRBV6-1	TRBJ1-1	ASSERGGLGNTEAF
TRBV5-6	TRBJ2-5	ASSSSGGETQY
TRBV18	TRBJ2-1	ASSPTLAGGGNEQF
TRBV13	TRBJ2-3	ASSSGTSGDTQY
TRBV7-2	TRBJ2-1	ASSLASSGDEQF
TRBV7-6	TRBJ2-1	ASSLVISSGQISYNEQF
TRBV7-9	TRBJ2-5	ASRMGQGETQY
TRBV28	TRBJ2-3	ASSFGKRGTDTQY
TRBV27	TRBJ2-2	ASSPRTGRDTGELF
TRBV19	TRBJ2-1	ASSMPGGKGEQF
TRBV6-4	TRBJ1-2	ASSDPTGVGGYT
TRBV19	TRBJ1-1	ASSIGAGIRTEAF
TRBV2	TRBJ2-2	ASSIRGGQGGAGELF
TRBV11-2	TRBJ1-3	ASSLDQATRSGNTIY
TRBV27	TRBJ2-3	ASSSPKGTQY
TRBV4-1	TRBJ1-5	ASSPDGGFSQPQH
TRBV7-3	TRBJ1-1	ASRGVNTEAF